What follows are 13 T cell receptor beta chains derived from one specimen sequenced in a study of tissue T cells after allogeneic stem cell transplantation. TCRdb's copy holds only in-frame clones and misses some; the assay was immunoSEQ multiplex PCR. Of approximately 50,000 clones in the sample, approximately 70% were seen once. Specimen: sorted cells pooled from one or two spleens. All receptors come from a pool of C57BL/6 mice in good health.

This clone was detected once. Each gene name is a mouse one. The observed sequence ends 1 residue before the CDR3 terminus, with the missing tail filled in from the germline J gene. The chain combines TRBV12-1 with TRBJ1-6, with unresolved D. TRBJ1-6 is an open reading frame, and its role is uncertain. Germline values: CDR1 SGHSN, CDR2 HYEKVE. Between the trimmed V and J ends, which lost 0 bases and 0 bases, there was a span of 5 bases. The CDR3 totals 15 residues. CDR3 DNA (partial): TGTGCCAGCTCTCTCGACGGTTCCTATAATTCGCCCCTCTAC. Protein product: CASSLDGSYNSPLY. The entire CDR3 protein reads CASSLDGSYNSPLYF.

About this clone: Each gene name is a mouse one. The sequenced part of the CDR3 DNA is TGTGCCAGCAGCCCCCGGGACTGGCTGGGTCAAAACACCTTGTAC. It specifies CASSPRDWLGQNTLY. The CDR3 in full is CASSPRDWLGQNTLYF. The chain uses TRBV5 and TRBJ2-4, with TRBD2 matching over 8 bases. The read falls 1 residue short of the CDR3 end, and the missing part is taken from the germline J gene. Germline assignment: CDR1 LGHNA and CDR2 YNLKQL (reference sequence). J gave up 1 base and V 4 bases, and 7 bases lay outside the gene matches. This CDR3 spans 16 amino acids.

This clone was recorded only once. Each gene name is a mouse one. The read ends 1 residue shy of where the CDR3 ends; the end is completed using the germline J gene. The genes are TRBV20 and TRBJ2-4, with a weak D call TRBD1 (6 bases). The CDR3 is made up of 14 amino acids. Germline assignment: CDR1 GFQATS and CDR2 STVNSAI. V dropped 0 bases and J dropped 4 bases, with 11 bases sitting between them. CDR3 DNA, as far as it was read: TGTGGTGCTAGGGATCACCGGACAGAAAACACCTTGTAC. As protein: CGARDHRTENTLY. The whole CDR3 protein is CGARDHRTENTLYF.

Notes on this clone: Genes and germline come from the mouse. Read data end 1 residue before the CDR3 end; the end is taken from the germline J gene. The rearrangement links TRBV31 to TRBJ2-2; TRBD2 might be the D (5 bases). Germline CDR1 reads GKSSPN; CDR2 reads SITVG. There are 15 residues in the CDR3. V gave up 0 bases and J gave up 1 base, with 9 bases separating them. The CDR3 loop reads CAWSLDWGNTGQLYF. The CDR3 bases that were read are TGTGCCTGGAGTCTAGATTGGGGAAACACCGGGCAGCTCTAC.

Of note for this clone: The genes and germline here are from mouse. The read ends 1 residue before the CDR3 terminus; that terminus is restored from the germline J gene. The gene calls are TRBV13-3 and TRBJ1-5; unclear D gene. V gave up 1 base and J gave up 0 bases, with 8 bases separating them. Germline-derived CDR1 and CDR2 are NNHDY and SYVADS. The CDR3 extends over 15 amino acids. This CDR3 is CASSDPGYNNQAPLF. The DNA read from the CDR3 is TGTGCCAGCAGTGATCCCGGGTATAACAACCAGGCTCCGCTT.

With respect to this clone: These gene names are mouse names. The read gets to within 1 residue of the CDR3 end, and the germline J gene fills in the rest. The chain employs TRBV23 and TRBJ2-7; the DNA was not compared with TRBD2, the D call given in the table. The germline V gene has CDR1 KGHTA and CDR2 FQNQQP. This CDR3 contains 15 residues. Partial CDR3 DNA: TGCTCCAGCAGTCAATCCAACTGGGTCTCCTATGAACAGTAC. The encoded protein is CSSSQSNWVSYEQY. The entire CDR3 is CSSSQSNWVSYEQYF.

Remarks on this clone: Any gene name here is a mouse gene name. The read ends 1 residue before the CDR3 terminus; that terminus is restored from the germline J gene. V gene TRBV3 combines with J gene TRBJ2-3; D is possibly TRBD1 or TRBD2 (5 bases each). Trimming pared 3 bases from V and 1 base from J, leaving 8 bases between. CDR1 and CDR2 (germline): SNHLY, FYNGKV (reference sequence). The CDR3 is 14 amino acids. CDR3 region: CASSFGGGAETLYF. Incomplete CDR3 DNA: TGTGCCAGCAGCTTCGGGGGTGGTGCAGAAACGCTGTAT. Full variable domain (missing parts from reference TRBV3 and TRBJ2-3): GPKVLQIPSHQIIDMGQMVTLNCDPVSNHLYFYWYKQILGQQMEFLVNFYNGKVMEKSKLFKDQFSVERPDGSYFTLKIQPTALEDSAVYFCASSFGGGAETLYFGSGTRLTVL.

Remarks on this clone: Gene names refer to mouse genes. Sequencing ends 1 residue short of the CDR3 end; the germline J gene provides the rest. The chain couples TRBV12-2 to TRBJ2-1; TRBD1 matches 10 bases. Germline values: CDR1 SGHLS, CDR2 HYDKME. The ends lost 0 bases at V and 3 bases at J; junction bases unmatched: 7. The CDR3 consists of 17 residues. The CDR3: CASSLGDRGRVYAEQFF. CDR3 bases read: TGTGCCAGCTCTCTCGGTGACAGGGGGCGCGTCTATGCTGAGCAGTTC.

For this clone: Mouse gene names and germline throughout. The CDR3 is cut off 1 residue early in the read; its end comes from the germline J gene. The chain recombines TRBV20 with TRBJ1-4; D is possibly TRBD1 (6 bases). The CDR3 sequence is 13 residues long. Trimming removed 5 bases from V and 2 bases from J, with 9 bases in between. The germline gives CDR1 GFQATS, CDR2 STVNSAI. The sequenced CDR3 bases are TGTGGTGCTGCCGGGACATCCAACGAAAGATTATTT. It encodes CGAAGTSNERLF. The entire CDR3 reads CGAAGTSNERLFF.

Comments on this clone: Each gene name is a mouse one. The sequence runs out 1 residue before the end of the CDR3; the remainder is reconstructed from the germline J gene. The chain recombines TRBV4 with TRBJ1-1, with a weak D call TRBD1 (5 bases). Germline lookup yields CDR1 LGHDT and CDR2 YNNKQL (reference sequence). The CDR3 sequence is 12 residues long. Trimming removed 5 bases from V and 4 bases from J, with 8 bases in between. The CDR3 protein is CASSLDSTEVFF. CDR3 DNA, as far as it was read: TGTGCCAGCAGCCTCGACAGCACAGAAGTCTTC.

Comments on this clone: Any gene name here is a mouse gene name. The read finishes 1 residue shy of the CDR3 end, and the germline J gene is used to complete it. This rearrangement joins TRBV1 to TRBJ1-5; 9 nucleotides line up with TRBD1. This CDR3 is 14 amino acids long. Per the germline V gene, CDR1 is NSQYPW and CDR2 is LRSPGD (reference sequence). V shed 4 bases and J 4 bases; nucleotides not matched to a gene: 2. The CDR3: CTCSDRGRNQAPLF. Partial CDR3 DNA: TGCACCTGCAGTGACAGGGGGCGGAACCAGGCTCCGCTT. The whole variable domain, remainder taken from reference TRBV1 and TRBJ1-5, is VTLLEQNPRWRLVPRGQAVNLRCILKNSQYPWMSWYQQDLQKQLQWLFTLRSPGDKEVKSLPGADYLATRVTDTELRLQVANMSQGRTLYCTCSDRGRNQAPLFGEGTRLSVL.

Concerning this clone itself: Gene names denote mouse genes. The read terminates 1 residue ahead of where the CDR3 ends, so the germline J gene completes it. The chain uses TRBV20 and TRBJ1-5; D gene unclear. V was shortened by 3 bases and J by 3 bases, with 3 bases between the two germline ends. This CDR3 has 11 residues. CDR1 is GFQATS, CDR2 STVNSAI, per germline. The CDR3 region is CGASANQAPLF. CDR3 DNA, as far as it was read: TGTGGTGCTAGTGCCAACCAGGCTCCGCTT.

About this clone: The germline and genes are mouse ones. The CDR3 goes on 1 residue after the read ends, and that part is filled in from the germline J gene. The chain couples TRBV2 to TRBJ2-1; 7 nucleotides agree with TRBD1. Germline CDR1 reads LGHNA; CDR2 reads YSYQKL. V lost 0 bases to trimming and J lost 1 base; unmatched junction nucleotides: 3. This CDR3 is 16 amino acids long. CDR3 bases read: TGTGCCAGCAGCCAAGATGGACAGGCGAACTATGCTGAGCAGTTC. This translates into CASSQDGQANYAEQF. The whole CDR3 protein is CASSQDGQANYAEQFF.